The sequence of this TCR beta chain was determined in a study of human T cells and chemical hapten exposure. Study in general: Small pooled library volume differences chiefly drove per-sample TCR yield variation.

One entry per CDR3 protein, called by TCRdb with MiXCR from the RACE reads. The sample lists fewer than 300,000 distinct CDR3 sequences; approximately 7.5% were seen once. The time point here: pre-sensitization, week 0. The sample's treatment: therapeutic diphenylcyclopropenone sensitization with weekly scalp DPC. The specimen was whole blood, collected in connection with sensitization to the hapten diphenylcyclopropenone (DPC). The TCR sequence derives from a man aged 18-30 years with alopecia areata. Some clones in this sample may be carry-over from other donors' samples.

This CDR3 is CASSLQGSGGYEQYF. CDR3 nucleotide sequence: TGTGCCAGCAGTCTTCAAGGGAGCGGCGGCTACGAGCAGTACTTC. V is TRBV28 and J is TRBJ2-7, with D perhaps matching TRBD2 (5 bases). The V and J ends lost 5 bases and 3 bases respectively, with 17 bases between them. Germline CDR1 reads MDHEN; CDR2 reads SYDVKM. CDR3 length equals 15 residues.